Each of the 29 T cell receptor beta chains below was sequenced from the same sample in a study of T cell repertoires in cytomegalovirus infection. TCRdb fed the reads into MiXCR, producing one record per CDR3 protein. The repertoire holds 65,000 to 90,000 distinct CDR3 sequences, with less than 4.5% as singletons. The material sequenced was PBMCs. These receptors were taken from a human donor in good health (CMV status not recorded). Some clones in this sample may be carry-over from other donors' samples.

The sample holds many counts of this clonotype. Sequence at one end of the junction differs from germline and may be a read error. The DNA for the CDR3 is TGTGCCAGCAGCTTAGCGGGGGGGATCACCCAGCACTTC. This codes for CASSLAGGITQHF. The chain is built from TRBV7-2 and TRBJ2-5; TRBD2 agrees at 7 bases. CDR3 length: 13 residues. Germline CDR1 SGHTA, CDR2 FQGNSA.

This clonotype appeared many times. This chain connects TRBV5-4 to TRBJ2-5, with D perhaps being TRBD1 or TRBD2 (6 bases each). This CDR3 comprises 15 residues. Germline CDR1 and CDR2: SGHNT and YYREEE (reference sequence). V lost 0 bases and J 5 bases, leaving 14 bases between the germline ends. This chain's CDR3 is CASSLGDRGLETQYF. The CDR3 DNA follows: TGTGCCAGCAGCTTGGGGGATCGGGGGCTGGAGACCCAGTACTTC.

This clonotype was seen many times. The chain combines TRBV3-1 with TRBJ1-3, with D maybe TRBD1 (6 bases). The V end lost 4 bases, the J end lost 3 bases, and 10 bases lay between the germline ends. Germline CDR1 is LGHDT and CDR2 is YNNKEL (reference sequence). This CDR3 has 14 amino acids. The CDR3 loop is CASSLRTDGNTIYF. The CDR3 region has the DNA TGTGCCAGCAGCCTCAGGACAGATGGAAACACCATATATTTT.

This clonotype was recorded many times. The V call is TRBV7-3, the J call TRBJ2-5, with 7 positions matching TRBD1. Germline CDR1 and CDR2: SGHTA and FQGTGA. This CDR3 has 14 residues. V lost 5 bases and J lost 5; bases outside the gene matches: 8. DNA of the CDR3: TGTGCCAGCAGCCCGGGCCAGGGGGTTGAGACCCAGTACTTC. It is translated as CASSPGQGVETQYF.

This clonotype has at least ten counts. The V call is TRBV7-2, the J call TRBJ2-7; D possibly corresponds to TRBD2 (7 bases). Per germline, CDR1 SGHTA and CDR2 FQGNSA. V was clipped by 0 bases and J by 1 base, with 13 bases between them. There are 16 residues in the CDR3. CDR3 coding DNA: TGTGCCAGCAGCTTAGCGCCGGGGGGCCAATCCTACGAGCAGTACTTC. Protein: CASSLAPGGQSYEQYF.

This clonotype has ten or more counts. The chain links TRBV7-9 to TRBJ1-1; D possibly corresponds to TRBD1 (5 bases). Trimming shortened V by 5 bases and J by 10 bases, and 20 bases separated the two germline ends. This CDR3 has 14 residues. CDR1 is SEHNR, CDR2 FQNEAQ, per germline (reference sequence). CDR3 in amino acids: CASSASGTSRGAFF. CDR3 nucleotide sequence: TGTGCCAGCAGCGCCTCCGGGACCTCTAGAGGAGCTTTCTTT.

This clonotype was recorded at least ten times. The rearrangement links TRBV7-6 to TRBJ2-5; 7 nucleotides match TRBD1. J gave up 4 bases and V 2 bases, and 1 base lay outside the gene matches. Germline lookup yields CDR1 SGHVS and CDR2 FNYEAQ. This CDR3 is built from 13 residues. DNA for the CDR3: TGTGCCAGCAGCTTATGGACAGGAGAGACCCAGTACTTC. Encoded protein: CASSLWTGETQYF.

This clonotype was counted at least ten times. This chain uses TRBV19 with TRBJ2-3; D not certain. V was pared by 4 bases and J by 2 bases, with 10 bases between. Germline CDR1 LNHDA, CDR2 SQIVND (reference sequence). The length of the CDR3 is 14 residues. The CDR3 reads CASSSDTYTDTQYF. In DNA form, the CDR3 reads TGTGCCAGTAGTAGTGACACCTACACAGATACGCAGTATTTT.

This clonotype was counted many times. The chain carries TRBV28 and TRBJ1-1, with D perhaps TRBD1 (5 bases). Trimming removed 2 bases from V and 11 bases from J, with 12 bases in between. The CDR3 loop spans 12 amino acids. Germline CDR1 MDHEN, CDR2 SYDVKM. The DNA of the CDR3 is TGTGCCAGCAGTTTAAGGTCAGGGTACGCTTTCTTT. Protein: CASSLRSGYAFF.

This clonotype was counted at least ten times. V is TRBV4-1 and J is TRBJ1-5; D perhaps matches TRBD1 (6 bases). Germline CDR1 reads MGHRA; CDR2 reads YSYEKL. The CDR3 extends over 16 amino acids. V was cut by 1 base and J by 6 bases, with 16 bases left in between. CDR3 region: CASSQALAGAGQPQHF. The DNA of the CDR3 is TGCGCCAGCAGCCAAGCGTTAGCAGGGGCAGGTCAGCCCCAGCATTTT.

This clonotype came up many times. CDR3: CSARDPRGGTDEQFF. The CDR3 nucleotides are TGCAGTGCTAGAGATCCACGCGGGGGAACGGATGAGCAGTTCTTC. The chain recombines TRBV20-1 with TRBJ2-1; 7 bases match TRBD2. CDR1 is DFQATT, CDR2 SNEGSKA, per germline (reference sequence). The CDR3 has 15 residues. V shed 0 bases and J 8 bases; nucleotides not matched to a gene: 10.

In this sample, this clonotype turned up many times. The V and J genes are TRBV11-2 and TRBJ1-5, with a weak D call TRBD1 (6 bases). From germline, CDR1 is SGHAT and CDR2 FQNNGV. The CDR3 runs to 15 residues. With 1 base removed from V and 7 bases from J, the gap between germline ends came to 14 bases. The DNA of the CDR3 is TGTGCCAGCAGCTTAGTGGGCCCAGGGGAGCAGCCCCAGCATTTT. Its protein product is CASSLVGPGEQPQHF.

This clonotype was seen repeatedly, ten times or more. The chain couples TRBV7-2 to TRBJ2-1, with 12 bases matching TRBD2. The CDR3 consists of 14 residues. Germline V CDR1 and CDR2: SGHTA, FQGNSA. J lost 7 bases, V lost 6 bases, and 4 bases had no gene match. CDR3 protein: CASRLAGGINEQFF. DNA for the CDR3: TGTGCCAGCAGACTAGCGGGGGGAATAAATGAGCAGTTCTTC.

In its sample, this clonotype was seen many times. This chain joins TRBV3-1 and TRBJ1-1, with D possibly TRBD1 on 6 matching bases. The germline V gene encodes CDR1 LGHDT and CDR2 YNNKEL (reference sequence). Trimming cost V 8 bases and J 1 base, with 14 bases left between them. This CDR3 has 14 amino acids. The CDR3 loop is CASQTGWGNTEAFF. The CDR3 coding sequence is TGTGCCAGCCAGACAGGATGGGGGAACACTGAAGCTTTCTTT.

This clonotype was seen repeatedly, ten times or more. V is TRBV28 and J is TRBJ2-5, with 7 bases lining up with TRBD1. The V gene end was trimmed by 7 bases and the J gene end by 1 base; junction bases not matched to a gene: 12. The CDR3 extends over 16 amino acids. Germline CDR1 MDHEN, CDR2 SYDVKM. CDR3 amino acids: CASTTLSGGIQETQYF. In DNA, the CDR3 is TGTGCCAGCACCACCCTATCAGGGGGTATCCAAGAGACCCAGTACTTC.

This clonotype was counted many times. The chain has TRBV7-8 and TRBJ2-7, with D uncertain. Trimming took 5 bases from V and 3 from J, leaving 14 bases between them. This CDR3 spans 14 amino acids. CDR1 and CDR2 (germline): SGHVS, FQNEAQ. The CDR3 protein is CASSPRTLNYEQYF. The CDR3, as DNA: TGTGCCAGCAGCCCGAGGACCCTTAACTACGAGCAGTACTTC.

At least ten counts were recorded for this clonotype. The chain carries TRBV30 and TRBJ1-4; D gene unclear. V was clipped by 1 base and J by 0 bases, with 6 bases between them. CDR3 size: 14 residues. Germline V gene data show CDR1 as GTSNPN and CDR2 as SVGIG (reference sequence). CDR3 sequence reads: CAWSAIATNEKLFF. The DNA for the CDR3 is TGTGCCTGGAGTGCAATTGCAACTAATGAAAAACTGTTTTTT.

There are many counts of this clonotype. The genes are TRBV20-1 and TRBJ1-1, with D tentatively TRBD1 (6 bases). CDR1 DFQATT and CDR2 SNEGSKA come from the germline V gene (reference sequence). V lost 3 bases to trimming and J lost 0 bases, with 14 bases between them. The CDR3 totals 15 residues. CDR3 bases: TGCAGTGCTAGCAAAGGAGCAGGGGTGAACACTGAAGCTTTCTTT. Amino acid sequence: CSASKGAGVNTEAFF.

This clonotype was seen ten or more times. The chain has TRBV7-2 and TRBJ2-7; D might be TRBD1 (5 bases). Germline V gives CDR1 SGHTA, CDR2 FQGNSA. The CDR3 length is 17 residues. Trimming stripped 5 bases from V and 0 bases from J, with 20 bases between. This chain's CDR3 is CASSPVGAGSFSYEQYF. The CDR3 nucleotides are TGTGCCAGCAGCCCCGTTGGGGCAGGGTCCTTCTCCTACGAGCAGTACTTC.

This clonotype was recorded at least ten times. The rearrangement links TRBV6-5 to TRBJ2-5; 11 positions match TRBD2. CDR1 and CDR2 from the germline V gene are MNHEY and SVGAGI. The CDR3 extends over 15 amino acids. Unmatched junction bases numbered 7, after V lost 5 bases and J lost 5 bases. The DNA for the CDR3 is TGTGCCAGCAGTAGCCCGGGACTAGCGGTGGAGACCCAGTACTTC. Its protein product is CASSSPGLAVETQYF.

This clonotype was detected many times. CDR3 amino acids: CASTKWEGLNQPQHF. In DNA, the CDR3 is TGTGCCAGTACCAAGTGGGAGGGCCTGAATCAGCCCCAGCATTTT. The chain couples TRBV19 to TRBJ1-5; D unclear. Per the germline V gene, CDR1 is LNHDA and CDR2 is SQIVND (reference sequence). This CDR3 has 15 amino acids. V was shortened by 7 bases and J by 4 bases, with 17 bases between the two germline ends.

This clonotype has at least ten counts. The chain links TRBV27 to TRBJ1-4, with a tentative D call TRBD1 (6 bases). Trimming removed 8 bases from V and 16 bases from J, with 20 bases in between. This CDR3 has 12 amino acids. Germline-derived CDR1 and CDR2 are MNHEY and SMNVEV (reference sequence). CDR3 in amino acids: CASGPSGAPPFF. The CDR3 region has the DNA TGTGCCAGCGGACCGTCGGGGGCCCCCCCGTTTTTT.

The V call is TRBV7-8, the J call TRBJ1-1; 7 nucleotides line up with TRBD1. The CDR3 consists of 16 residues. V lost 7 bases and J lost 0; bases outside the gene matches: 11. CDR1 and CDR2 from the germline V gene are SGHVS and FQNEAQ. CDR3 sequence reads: CASTGTDARMNTEAFF. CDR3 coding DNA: TGTGCCAGCACCGGGACAGATGCTCGCATGAACACTGAAGCTTTCTTT.

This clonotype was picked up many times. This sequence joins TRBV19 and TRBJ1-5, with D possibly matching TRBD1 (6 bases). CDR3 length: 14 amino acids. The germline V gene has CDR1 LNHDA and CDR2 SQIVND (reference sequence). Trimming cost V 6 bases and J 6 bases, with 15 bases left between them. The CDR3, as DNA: TGTGCCAGTAGCCCCTCACAGGGAAGTCAGCCCCAGCATTTT. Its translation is CASSPSQGSQPQHF.

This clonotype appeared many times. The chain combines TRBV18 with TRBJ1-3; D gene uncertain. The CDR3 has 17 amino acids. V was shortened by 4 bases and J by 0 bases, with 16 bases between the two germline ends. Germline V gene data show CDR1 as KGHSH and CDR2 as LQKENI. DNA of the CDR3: TGTGCCAGCTCACAAATTCCGGACGGAATCTCTGGAAACACCATATATTTT. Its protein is CASSQIPDGISGNTIYF. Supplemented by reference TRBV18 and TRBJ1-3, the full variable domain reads NAGVMQNPRHLVRRRGQEARLRCSPMKGHSHVYWYRQLPEEGLKFMVYLQKENIIDESGMPKERFSAEFPKEGPSILRIQQVVRGDSAAYFCASSQIPDGISGNTIYFGEGSWLTVV.

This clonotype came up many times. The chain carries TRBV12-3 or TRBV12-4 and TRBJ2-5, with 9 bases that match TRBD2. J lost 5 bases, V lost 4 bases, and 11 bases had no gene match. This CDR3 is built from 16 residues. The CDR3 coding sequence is TGTGCCAGCAGTTACCCCGGGCGGGGGGGCCGGGAGACCCAGTACTTC. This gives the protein CASSYPGRGGRETQYF.

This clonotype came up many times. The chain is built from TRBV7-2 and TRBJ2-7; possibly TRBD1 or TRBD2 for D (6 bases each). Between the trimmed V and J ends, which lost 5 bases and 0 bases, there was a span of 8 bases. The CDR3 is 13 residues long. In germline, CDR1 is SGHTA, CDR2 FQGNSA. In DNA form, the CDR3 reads TGTGCCAGCAGCACGGGGGCCTCCTACGAGCAGTACTTC. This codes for CASSTGASYEQYF.

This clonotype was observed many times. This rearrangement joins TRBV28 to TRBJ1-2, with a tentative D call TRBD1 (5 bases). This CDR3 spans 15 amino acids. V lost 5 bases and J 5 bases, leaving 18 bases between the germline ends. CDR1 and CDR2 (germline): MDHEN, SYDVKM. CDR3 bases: TGTGCCAGCAGTCGTGGGGAGGGACCGGGTTATGGCTACACCTTC. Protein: CASSRGEGPGYGYTF.

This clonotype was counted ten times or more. CDR3 coding DNA: TGTGCCAGCAGCTGGACAGTGAACACTGAAGCTTTCTTT. Translated, it gives CASSWTVNTEAFF. V is TRBV11-3 and J is TRBJ1-1; D might be TRBD1 (6 bases). Germline assignment: CDR1 SGHNT and CDR2 YENEEA. V lost 4 bases to trimming and J lost 0 bases, with 6 bases between them. The CDR3 runs 13 residues.